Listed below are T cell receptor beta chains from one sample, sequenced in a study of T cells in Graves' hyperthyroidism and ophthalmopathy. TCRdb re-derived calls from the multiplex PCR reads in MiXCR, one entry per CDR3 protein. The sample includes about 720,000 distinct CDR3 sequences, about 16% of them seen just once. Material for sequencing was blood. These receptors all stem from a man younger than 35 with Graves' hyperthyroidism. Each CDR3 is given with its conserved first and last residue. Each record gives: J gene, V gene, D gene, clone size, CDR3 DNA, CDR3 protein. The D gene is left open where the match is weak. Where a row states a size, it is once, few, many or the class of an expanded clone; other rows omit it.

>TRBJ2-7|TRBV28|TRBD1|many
TGTGCCAGCAGTGCGTTGGGACAGTCGAGAAACGAGCAGTACTTC
CASSALGQSRNEQYF
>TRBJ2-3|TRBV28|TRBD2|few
TGTGCCAGCAGTTCCCCGACTAGCGGGCGCACAGATACGCAGTATTTT
CASSSPTSGRTDTQYF
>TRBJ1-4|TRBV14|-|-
TGTGCCAGCAAAAGGCGGCCTAATGAAAAACTGTTCTTT
CASKRRPNEKLFF
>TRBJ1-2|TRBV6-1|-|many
TGTGCCAGCAGTCCTGCGGACAACTATGGCTACACCTTC
CASSPADNYGYTF
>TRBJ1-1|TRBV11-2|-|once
TGTGCCAGCAGCTTACGTTCTGGATTTAAGCGGGGCGGACTGAACACTGAAGCTTTCTTT
CASSLRSGFKRGGLNTEAFF
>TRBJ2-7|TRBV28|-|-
TGTGCCAGCAGACTTAACTACGAGCAGTACTTC
CASRLNYEQYF
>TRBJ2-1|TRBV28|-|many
TGTGCCAGCAGTTTTACGGACAACGACGATGAGCAGTTCTTC
CASSFTDNDDEQFF
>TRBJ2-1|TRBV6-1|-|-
TGTGCCAGCTCTCGTAAGGGTGGGAATGAGCAGTTCTTC
CASSRKGGNEQFF
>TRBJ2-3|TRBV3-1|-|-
TGTGCCAGCAGCCAAGAGTCCGACAGAACTAGCACAGATACGCAGTATTTT
CASSQESDRTSTDTQYF
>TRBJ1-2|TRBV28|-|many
TGTGCCAGCAGTTTATATAGGGGATCTGACTATGGCTACACCTTC
CASSLYRGSDYGYTF
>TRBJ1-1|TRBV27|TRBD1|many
TGTGCCAGCAGTTTAGTCAGGGGGATTAACACTGAAGCTTTCTTT
CASSLVRGINTEAFF
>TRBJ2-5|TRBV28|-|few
TGTGCCACACTGAGCCTACAAGAGACCCAGTACTTC
CATLSLQETQYF
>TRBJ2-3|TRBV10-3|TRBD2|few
TGTGCCATCAGTGAGGTGTCTAGCGGGAGGCGAGATACGCAGTATTTT
CAISEVSSGRRDTQYF
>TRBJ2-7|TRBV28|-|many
TGTGCCAGCAGTTTACCCGCGCAGGCAGGGAGCTCCTACGAGCAGTACTTC
CASSLPAQAGSSYEQYF
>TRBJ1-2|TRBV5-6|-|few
TGTGCCAGCAGCTCGGTTCCGGAGGGAGCTAACTATGGCTACACCTTC
CASSSVPEGANYGYTF
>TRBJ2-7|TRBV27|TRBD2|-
TGTGCCAGCAGTACCTCAGGTGCGGGAGGGCCCTACGAGCAGTACTTC
CASSTSGAGGPYEQYF
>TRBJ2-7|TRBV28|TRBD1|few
TGTGCCAGCAGTTTTTCGGGACAGGGGGCGAGCGAGCAGTACTTC
CASSFSGQGASEQYF
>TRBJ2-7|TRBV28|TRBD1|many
TGTGCCAGCAGCCCGGACAGGCCGGGGCAGTACTTC
CASSPDRPGQYF
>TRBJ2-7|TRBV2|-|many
TGTGCCAGCAGTGAACTTTACGAGCAGTACTTC
CASSELYEQYF
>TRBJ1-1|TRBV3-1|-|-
TGTGCCAGCAGCCAAACGGCCTCAGGTGAAGCTTTCTTT
CASSQTASGEAFF
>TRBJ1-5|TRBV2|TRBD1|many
TGTGCCAGCAGCTTGGGACAGGGATATAGCAGCAATCAGCCCCAGCATTTT
CASSLGQGYSSNQPQHF
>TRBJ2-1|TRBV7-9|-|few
TGTGCCAGCAGCTTAGCTACCTCCGCTTTGTTCTCCTACAATGAGCAGTTCTTC
CASSLATSALFSYNEQFF
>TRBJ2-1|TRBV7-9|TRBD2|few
TGTGCCAGCAGGGGAGCGGGAGAGGGCTGGGATGAGCAGTTCTTC
CASRGAGEGWDEQFF
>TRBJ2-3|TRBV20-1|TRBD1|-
TGCAGTGCGACCCTTGACAGGGGACCAGATACGCAGTATTTT
CSATLDRGPDTQYF
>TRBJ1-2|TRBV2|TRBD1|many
TGTGCCAGCAACGGGAGGGACAGGGTTGCCTATGGCTACACCTTC
CASNGRDRVAYGYTF
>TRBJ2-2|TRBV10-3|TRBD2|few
TGTGCCATCAGTTTTACAACTAGCGACTACACCGGGGAGCTGTTTTTT
CAISFTTSDYTGELFF
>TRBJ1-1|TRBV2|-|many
TGTGCCAGCTCGGACCTATCAACCGAAGCTTTCTTT
CASSDLSTEAFF
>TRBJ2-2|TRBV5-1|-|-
TGCGCCAGCAGCTTGGCCGTGGGGGACGGGGAGCTGTTTTTT
CASSLAVGDGELFF
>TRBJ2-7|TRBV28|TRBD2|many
TGTGCCAGCAGTGCAGGACTAGCGGGAGGGTACTACGAGCAGTACTTC
CASSAGLAGGYYEQYF
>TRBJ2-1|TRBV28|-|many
TGTGCCAGCAGTCCAATCATCACTTGGGCCTACAATGAGCAGTTCTTC
CASSPIITWAYNEQFF
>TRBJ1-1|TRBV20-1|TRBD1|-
TGCAGTGCTAGAGATATCAGGGGGTACACTGAAGCTTTCTTT
CSARDIRGYTEAFF
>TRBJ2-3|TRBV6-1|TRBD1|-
TGTGCCAGCAGTTCTACAGGGGGCGTCCCAGATACGCAGTATTTT
CASSSTGGVPDTQYF
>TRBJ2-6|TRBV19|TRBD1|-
TGTGCCAGTAGTCCGGACAGGTCGGGAACTGGGGCCAACGTCCTGACTTTC
CASSPDRSGTGANVLTF
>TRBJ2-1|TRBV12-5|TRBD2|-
TGTGCTAGTGGTTTGGTTATAGCGGGAGGCCCGTTCTACAATGAGCAGTTCTTC
CASGLVIAGGPFYNEQFF
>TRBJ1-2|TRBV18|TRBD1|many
TGTGCCAGCTCACCGGGACAGGGGCGATTTAACTATGGCTACACCTTC
CASSPGQGRFNYGYTF
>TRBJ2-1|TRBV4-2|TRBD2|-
TGTGCCAGCAGCCTTCGAACTAGCGGGTCCGGGGGGAATGAGCAGTTCTTC
CASSLRTSGSGGNEQFF
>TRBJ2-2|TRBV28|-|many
TGTGCCAGCACCCTTGGGAGGTGGACTGAGAACACCGGGGAGCTGTTTTTT
CASTLGRWTENTGELFF
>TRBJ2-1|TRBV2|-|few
TGTGCCAGCAGCCGAATGGGATTCTCTACCGGAAATGAGCAGTTCTTC
CASSRMGFSTGNEQFF
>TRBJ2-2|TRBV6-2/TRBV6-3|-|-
TGTGCCAGCAAGCCTTCCGACACCGGGGAGCTGTTTTTT
CASKPSDTGELFF
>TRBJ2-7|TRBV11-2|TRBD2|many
TGTGCCAGCAGCTTAGCGGTCGGGACTAGCCACTCCTACGAGCAGTACTTC
CASSLAVGTSHSYEQYF
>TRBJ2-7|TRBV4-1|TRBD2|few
TGCGCCAGCAGCTTGACTAGCGGGGAAACCTACGAGCAGTACTTC
CASSLTSGETYEQYF
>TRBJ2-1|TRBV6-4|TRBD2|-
TGTGCCAGCAGTGGGGGACTAGCGGGAAAGGGGAATGAGCAGTTCTTC
CASSGGLAGKGNEQFF